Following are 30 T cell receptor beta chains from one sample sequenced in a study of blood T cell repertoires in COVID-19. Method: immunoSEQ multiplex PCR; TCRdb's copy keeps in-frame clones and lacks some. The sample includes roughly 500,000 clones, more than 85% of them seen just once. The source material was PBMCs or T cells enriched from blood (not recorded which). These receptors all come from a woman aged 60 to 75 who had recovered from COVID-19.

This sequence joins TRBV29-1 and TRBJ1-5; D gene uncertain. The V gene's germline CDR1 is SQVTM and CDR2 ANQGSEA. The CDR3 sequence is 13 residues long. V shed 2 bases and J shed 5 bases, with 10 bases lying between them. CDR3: CSVELGTDQPQHF. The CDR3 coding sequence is TGCAGCGTTGAACTAGGTACGGATCAGCCCCAGCATTTT.

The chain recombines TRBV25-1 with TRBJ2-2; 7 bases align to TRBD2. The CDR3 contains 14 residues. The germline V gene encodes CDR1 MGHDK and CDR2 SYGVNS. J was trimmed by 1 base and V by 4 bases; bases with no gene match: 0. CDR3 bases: TGTGCCAGCAGTGTAGCGGGGAACACCGGGGAGCTGTTTTTT. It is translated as CASSVAGNTGELFF.

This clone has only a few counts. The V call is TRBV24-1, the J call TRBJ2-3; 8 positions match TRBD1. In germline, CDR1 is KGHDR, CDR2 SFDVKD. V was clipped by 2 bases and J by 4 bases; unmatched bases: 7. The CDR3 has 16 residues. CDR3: CATSDSSTGDPDTQYF. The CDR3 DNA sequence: TGTGCCACCAGTGATTCCTCGACAGGGGACCCAGATACGCAGTATTTT.

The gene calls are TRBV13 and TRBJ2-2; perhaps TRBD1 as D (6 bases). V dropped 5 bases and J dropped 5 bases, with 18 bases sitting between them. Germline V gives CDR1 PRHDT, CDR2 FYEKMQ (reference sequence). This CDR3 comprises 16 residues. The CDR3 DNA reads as TGTGCCAGCAGCCCACCGGGACACCCATTTACCGGGGAGCTGTTTTTT. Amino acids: CASSPPGHPFTGELFF.

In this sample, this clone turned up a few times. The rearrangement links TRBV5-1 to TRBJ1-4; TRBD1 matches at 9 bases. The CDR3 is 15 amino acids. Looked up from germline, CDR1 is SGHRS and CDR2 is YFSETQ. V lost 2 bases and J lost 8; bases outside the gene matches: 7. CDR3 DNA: TGCGCCAGCAGCTTAACAGGGGGCGGAAGGGAAAAACTGTTTTTT. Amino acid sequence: CASSLTGGGREKLFF.

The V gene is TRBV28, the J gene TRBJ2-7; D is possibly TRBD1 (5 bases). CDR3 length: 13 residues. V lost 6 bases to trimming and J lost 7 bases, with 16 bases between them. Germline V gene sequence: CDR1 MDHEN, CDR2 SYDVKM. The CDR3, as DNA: TGTGCCAGCAGCCCCCCAGGGATTTGGGAGCAGTACGTC. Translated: CASSPPGIWEQYV.

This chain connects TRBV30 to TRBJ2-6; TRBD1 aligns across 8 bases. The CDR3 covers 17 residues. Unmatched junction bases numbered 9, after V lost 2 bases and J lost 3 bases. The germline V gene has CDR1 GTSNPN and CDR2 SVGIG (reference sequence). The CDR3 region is CAWSIRGHVYGANVLTF. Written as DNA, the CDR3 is TGTGCCTGGAGTATCAGGGGGCATGTATATGGGGCCAACGTCCTGACTTTC.

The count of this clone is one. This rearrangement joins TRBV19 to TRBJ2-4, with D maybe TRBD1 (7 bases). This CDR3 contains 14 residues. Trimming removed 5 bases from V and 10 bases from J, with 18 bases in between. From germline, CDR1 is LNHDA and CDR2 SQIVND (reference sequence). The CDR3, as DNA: TGTGCCAGTAGTGCCCCAGGGGGGAGGTTTATTCAGTACTTC. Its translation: CASSAPGGRFIQYF.

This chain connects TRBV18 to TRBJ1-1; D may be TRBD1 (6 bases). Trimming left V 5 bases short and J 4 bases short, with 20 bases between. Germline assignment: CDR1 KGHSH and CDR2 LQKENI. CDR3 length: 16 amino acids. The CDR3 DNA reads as TGTGCCAGCTCAGCGAGCTGGGGGCAGGGAAGCACTGAAGCTTTCTTT. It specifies CASSASWGQGSTEAFF.

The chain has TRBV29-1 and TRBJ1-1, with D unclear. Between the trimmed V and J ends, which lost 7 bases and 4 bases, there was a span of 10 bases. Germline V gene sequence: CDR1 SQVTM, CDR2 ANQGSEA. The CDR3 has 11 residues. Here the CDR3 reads CSGSGGTEAFF. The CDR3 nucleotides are TGCAGCGGGTCAGGTGGCACTGAAGCTTTCTTT.

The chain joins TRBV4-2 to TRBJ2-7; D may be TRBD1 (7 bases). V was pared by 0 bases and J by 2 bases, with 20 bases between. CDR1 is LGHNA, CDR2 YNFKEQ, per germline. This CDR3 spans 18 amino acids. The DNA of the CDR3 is TGTGCCAGCAGCCAAGATAATAGTGTGCCAGGGGGGACCTACGAGCAGTACTTC. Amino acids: CASSQDNSVPGGTYEQYF.

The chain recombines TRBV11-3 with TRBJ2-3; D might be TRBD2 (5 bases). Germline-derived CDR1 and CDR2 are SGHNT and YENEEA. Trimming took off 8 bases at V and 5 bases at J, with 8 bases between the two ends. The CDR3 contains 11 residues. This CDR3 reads CASSAGDTQYF. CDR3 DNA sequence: TGTGCCAGCTCGGCGGGAGATACGCAGTATTTT. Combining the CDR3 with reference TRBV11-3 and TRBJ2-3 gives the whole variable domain EAGVVQSPRYKIIEKKQPVAFWCNPISGHNTLYWYLQNLGQGPELLIRYENEEAVDDSQLPKDRFSAERLKGVDSTLKIQPAELGDSAVYLCASSAGDTQYFGPGTRLTVL.

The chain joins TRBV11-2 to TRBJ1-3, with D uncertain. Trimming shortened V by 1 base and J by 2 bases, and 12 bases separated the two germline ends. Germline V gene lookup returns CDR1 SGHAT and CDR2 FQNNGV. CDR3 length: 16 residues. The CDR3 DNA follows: TGTGCCAGCAGCTTAGGTACCGGAGCCACTGGAAACACCATATATTTT. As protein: CASSLGTGATGNTIYF.

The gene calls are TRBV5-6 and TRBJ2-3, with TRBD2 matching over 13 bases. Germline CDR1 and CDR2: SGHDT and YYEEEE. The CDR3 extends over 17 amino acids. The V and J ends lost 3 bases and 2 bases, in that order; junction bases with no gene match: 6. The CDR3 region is CASSYAGTSGITDTQYF. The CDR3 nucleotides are TGTGCCAGCAGCTACGCCGGGACTAGCGGGATCACAGATACGCAGTATTTT.

Here the CDR3 reads CAISQYPGQVNYGYTF. The CDR3 DNA reads as TGTGCCATCAGTCAATACCCCGGACAGGTCAACTATGGCTACACCTTC. The V gene is TRBV10-3, the J gene TRBJ1-2; 7 positions match TRBD1. The germline gives CDR1 ENHRY, CDR2 SYGVKD. V trimming: 5 bases; J trimming: 2 bases; junction bases outside the gene matches: 11. This CDR3 has 16 residues.

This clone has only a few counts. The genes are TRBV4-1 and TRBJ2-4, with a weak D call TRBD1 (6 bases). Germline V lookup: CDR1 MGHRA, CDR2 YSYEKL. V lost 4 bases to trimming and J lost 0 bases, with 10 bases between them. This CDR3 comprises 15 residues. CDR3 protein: CASSPGQLAKNIQYF. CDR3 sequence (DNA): TGCGCCAGCAGCCCCGGACAGTTAGCCAAAAACATTCAGTACTTC.

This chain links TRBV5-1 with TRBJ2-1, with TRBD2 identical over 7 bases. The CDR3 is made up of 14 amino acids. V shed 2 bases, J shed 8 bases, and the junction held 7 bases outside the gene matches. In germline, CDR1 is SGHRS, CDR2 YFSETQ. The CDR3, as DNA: TGCGCCAGCAGCTTTAGCCCGGGGAGGGATGAGCAGTTCTTC. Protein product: CASSFSPGRDEQFF.

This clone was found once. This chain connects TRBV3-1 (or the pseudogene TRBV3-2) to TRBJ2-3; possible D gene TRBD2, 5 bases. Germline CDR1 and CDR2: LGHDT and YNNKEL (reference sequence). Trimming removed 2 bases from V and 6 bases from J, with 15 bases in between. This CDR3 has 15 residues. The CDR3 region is CASSQQVVGGDTQYF. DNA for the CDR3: TGTGCCAGCAGCCAACAAGTGGTGGGCGGGGATACGCAGTATTTT.

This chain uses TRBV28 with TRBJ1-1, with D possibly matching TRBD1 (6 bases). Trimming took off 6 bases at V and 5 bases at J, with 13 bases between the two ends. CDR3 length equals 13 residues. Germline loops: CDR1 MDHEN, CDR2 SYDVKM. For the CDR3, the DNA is TGTGCCAGCAGGGGAACAGGGCGGACTGAAGCTTTCTTT. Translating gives CASRGTGRTEAFF.

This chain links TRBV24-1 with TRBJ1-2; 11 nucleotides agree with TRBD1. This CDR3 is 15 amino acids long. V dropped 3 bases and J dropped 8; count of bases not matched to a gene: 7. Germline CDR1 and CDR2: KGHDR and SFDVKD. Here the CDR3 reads CATSDRGQGARGYTF. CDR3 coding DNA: TGTGCCACCAGTGATCGAGGACAGGGGGCGCGCGGCTACACCTTC.

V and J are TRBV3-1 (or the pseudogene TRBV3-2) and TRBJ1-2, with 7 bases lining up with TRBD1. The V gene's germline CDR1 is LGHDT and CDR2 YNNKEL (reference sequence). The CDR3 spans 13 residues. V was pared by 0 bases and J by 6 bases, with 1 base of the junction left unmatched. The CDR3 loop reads CASSQETGHGYTF. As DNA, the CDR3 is TGTGCCAGCAGCCAAGAGACAGGGCATGGCTACACCTTC.

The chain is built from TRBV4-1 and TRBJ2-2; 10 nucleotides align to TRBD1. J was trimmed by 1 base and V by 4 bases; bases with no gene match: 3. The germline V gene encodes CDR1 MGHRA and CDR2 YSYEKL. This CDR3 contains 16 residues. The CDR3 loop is CASSPRTGGNTGELFF. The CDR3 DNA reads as TGCGCCAGCAGCCCTCGGACAGGGGGGAACACCGGGGAGCTGTTTTTT.

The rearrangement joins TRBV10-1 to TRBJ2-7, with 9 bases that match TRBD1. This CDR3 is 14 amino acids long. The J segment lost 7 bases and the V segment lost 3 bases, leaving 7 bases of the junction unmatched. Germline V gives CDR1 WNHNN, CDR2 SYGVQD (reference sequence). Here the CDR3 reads CASSDGTGKREQYF. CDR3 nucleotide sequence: TGCGCCAGCAGTGACGGGACAGGGAAGCGGGAGCAGTACTTC.

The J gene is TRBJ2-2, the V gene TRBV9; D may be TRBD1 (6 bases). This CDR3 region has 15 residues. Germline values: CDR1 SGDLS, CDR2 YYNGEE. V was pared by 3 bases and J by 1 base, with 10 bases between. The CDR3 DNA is TGTGCCAGCAGCGCCAGGGGAGAGAACACCGGGGAGCTGTTTTTT. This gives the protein CASSARGENTGELFF.

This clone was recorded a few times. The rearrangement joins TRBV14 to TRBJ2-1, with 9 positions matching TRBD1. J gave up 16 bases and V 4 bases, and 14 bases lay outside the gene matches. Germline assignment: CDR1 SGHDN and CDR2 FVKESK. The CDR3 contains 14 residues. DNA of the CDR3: TGTGCCAGCAGCCGAGCCCAAGTCGGGACAGGGCTATTCTTC. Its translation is CASSRAQVGTGLFF.

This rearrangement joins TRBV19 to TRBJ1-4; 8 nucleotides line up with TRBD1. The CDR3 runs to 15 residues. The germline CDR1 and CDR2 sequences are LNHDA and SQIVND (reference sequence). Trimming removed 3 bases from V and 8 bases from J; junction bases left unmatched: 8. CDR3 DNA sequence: TGTGCCAGTAGTATCGGACAGGGTGTATGGGAAAAACTGTTTTTT. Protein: CASSIGQGVWEKLFF. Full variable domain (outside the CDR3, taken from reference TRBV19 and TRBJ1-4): DGGITQSPKYLFRKEGQNVTLSCEQNLNHDAMYWYRQDPGQGLRLIYYSQIVNDFQKGDIAEGYSVSREKKESFPLTVTSAQKNPTAFYLCASSIGQGVWEKLFFGSGTQLSVL.

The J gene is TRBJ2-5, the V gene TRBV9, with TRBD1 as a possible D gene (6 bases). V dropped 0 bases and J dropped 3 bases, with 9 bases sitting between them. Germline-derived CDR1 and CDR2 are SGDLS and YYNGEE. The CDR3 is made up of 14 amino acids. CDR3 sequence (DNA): TGTGCCAGCAGCGTAGAGGGGACAAAAGAGACCCAGTACTTC. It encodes CASSVEGTKETQYF.

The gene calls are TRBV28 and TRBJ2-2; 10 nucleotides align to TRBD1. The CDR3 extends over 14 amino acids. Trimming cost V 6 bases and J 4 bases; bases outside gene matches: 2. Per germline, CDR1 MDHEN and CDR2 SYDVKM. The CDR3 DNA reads TGTGCCAGCAGGAGGACAGGGGGCACCGGGGAGCTGTTTTTT. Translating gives CASRRTGGTGELFF. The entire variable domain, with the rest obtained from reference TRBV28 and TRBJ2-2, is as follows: DVKVTQSSRYLVKRTGEKVFLECVQDMDHENMFWYRQDPGLGLRLIYFSYDVKMKEKGDIPEGYSVSREKKERFSLILESASTNQTSMYLCASRRTGGTGELFFGEGSRLTVL.

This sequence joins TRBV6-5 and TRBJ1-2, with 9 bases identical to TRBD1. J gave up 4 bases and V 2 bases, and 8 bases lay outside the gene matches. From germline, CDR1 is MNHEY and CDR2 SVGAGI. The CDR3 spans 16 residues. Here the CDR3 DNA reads TGTGCCAGCAGTTACCGAAGAACAGGGGGCGCCTATGGCTACACCTTC. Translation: CASSYRRTGGAYGYTF.

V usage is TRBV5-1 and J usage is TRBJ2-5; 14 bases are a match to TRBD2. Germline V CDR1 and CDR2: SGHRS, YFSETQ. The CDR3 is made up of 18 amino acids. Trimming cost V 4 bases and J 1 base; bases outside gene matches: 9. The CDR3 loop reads CASSPGTSGGNLQETQYF. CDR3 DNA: TGCGCCAGCAGCCCGGGGACTAGCGGGGGAAACCTCCAAGAGACCCAGTACTTC. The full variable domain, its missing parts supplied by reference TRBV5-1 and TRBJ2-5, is KAGVTQTPRYLIKTRGQQVTLSCSPISGHRSVSWYQQTPGQGLQFLFEYFSETQRNKGNFPGRFSGRQFSNSRSEMNVSTLELGDSALYLCASSPGTSGGNLQETQYFGPGTRLLVL.